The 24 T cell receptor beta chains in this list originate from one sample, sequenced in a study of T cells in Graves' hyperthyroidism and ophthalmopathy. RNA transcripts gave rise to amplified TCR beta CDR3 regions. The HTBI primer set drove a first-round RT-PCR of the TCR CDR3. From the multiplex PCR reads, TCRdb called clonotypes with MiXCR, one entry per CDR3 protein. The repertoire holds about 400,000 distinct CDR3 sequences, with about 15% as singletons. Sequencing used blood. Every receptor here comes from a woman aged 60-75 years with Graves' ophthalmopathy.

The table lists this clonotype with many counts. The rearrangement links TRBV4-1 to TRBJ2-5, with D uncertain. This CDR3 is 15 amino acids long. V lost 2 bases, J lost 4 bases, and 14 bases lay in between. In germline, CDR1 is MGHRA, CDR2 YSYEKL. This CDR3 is CASSQYSGSGETQYF. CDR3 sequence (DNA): TGCGCCAGCAGCCAATACTCTGGGTCAGGAGAGACCCAGTACTTC.

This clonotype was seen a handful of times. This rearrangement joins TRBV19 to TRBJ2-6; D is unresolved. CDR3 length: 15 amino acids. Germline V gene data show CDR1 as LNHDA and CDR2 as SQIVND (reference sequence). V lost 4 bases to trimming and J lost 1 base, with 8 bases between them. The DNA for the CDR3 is TGTGCCAGTAGTACTCGGAGATCTGGGGCCAACGTCCTGACTTTC. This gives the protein CASSTRRSGANVLTF.

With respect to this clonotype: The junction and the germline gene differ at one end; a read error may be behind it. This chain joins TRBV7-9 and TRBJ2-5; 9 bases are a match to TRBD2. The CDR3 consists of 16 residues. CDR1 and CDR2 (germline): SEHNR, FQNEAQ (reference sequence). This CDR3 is CASSLAVRGGRETQCF. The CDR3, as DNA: TGTGCCAGCAGCTTAGCCGTGCGGGGGGGCCGGGAGACCCAGTGCTTC.

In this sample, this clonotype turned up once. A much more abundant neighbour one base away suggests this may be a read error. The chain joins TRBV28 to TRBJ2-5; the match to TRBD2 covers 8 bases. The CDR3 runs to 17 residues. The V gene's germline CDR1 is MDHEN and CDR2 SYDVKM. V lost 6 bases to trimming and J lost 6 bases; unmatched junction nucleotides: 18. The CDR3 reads CASSSNPPQRGSKTQYF. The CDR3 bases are TGTGCCAGCAGCTCAAACCCCCCCCAGCGGGGGTCAAAGACCCAGTACTTC.

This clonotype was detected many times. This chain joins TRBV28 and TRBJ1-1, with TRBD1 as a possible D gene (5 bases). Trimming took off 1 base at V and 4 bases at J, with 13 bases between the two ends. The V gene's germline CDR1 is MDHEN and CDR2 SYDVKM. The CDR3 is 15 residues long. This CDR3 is CASSLLWVGGTEAFF. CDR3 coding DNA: TGTGCCAGCAGTTTATTGTGGGTTGGGGGCACTGAAGCTTTCTTT.

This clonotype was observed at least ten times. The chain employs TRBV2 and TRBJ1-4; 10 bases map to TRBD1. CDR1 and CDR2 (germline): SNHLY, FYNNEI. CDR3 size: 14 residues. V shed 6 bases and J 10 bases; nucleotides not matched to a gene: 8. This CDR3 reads CASRDQTGGGKLFF. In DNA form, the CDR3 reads TGTGCCAGCAGGGACCAGACAGGGGGCGGAAAACTGTTTTTT.

CDR3 sequence: CSAYAAGSAGELFF. The CDR3 coding sequence is TGCAGTGCTTACGCCGCAGGGTCTGCCGGGGAGCTGTTTTTT. The chain combines TRBV20-1 with TRBJ2-2, with D perhaps TRBD1 (5 bases). The CDR3 is 14 residues long. The V gene's germline CDR1 is DFQATT and CDR2 SNEGSKA (reference sequence). With 5 bases removed from V and 6 bases from J, the gap between germline ends came to 16 bases.

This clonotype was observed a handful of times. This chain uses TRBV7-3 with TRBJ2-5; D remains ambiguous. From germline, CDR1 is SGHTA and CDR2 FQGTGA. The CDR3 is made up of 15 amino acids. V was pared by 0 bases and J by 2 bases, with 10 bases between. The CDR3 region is CASSLTLADQETQYF. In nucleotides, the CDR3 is TGTGCCAGCAGCTTAACCCTCGCGGATCAAGAGACCCAGTACTTC.

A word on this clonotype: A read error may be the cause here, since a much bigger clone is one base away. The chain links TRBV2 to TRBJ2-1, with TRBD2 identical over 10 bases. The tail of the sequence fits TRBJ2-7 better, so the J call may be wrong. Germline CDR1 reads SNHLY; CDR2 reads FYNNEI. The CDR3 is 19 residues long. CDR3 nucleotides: TGTGCCAGCAGTGAAAAGGCAGCGGGAGGGACTATGCCCTACAATGAGCAGTACTTC. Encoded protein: CASSEKAAGGTMPYNEQYF.

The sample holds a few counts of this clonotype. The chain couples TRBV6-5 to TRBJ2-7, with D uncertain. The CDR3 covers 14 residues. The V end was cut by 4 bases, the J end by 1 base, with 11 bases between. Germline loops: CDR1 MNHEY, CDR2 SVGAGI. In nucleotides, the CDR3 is TGTGCCAGCAGTTGGGCCTACTCATCCTACGAGCAGTACTTC. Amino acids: CASSWAYSSYEQYF.

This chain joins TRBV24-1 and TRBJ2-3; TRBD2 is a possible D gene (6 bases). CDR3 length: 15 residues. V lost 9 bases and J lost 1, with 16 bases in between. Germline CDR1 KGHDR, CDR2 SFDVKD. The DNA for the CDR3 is TGTGCCACCTCTCGTAGCGGTGGGGGCACAGATACGCAGTATTTT. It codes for CATSRSGGGTDTQYF.

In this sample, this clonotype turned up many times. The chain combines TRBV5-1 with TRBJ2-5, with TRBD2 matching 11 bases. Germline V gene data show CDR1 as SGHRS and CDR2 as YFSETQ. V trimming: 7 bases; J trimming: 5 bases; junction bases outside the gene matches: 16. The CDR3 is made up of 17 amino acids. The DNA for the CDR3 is TGCGCCAGCGCCCCCGGGACTAGCGGAAAGTTCGGGGAGACCCAGTACTTC. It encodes CASAPGTSGKFGETQYF.

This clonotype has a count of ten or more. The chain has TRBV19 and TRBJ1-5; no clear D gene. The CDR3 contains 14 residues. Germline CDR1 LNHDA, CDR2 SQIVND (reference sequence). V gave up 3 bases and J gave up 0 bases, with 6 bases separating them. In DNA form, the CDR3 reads TGTGCCAGTAGTATCTCGGATAGCAATCAGCCCCAGCATTTT. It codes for CASSISDSNQPQHF.

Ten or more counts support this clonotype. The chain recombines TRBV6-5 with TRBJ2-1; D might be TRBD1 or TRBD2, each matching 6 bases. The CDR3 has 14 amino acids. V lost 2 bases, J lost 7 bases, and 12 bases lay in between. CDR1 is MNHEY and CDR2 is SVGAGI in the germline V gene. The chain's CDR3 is CASSYKEGGNEQFF. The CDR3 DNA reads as TGTGCCAGCAGTTACAAGGAGGGGGGAAATGAGCAGTTCTTC.

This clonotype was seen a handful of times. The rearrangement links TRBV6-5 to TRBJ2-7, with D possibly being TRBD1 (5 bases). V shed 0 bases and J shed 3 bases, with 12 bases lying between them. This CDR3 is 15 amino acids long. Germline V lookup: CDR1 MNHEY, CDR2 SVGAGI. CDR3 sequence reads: CASSYSPGRVYEQYF. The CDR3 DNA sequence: TGTGCCAGCAGTTACTCTCCGGGCAGGGTCTACGAGCAGTACTTC.

As DNA, the CDR3 is TGTGCCAGCACCCCCCGGGATGTGTCCCACGAGCAGTACTTC. It specifies CASTPRDVSHEQYF. The rearrangement links TRBV5-8 to TRBJ2-7; perhaps TRBD2 as D (5 bases). Germline-derived CDR1 and CDR2 are SGHTS and YDEGEE. V dropped 6 bases and J dropped 5 bases, with 18 bases sitting between them. This CDR3 has 14 residues.

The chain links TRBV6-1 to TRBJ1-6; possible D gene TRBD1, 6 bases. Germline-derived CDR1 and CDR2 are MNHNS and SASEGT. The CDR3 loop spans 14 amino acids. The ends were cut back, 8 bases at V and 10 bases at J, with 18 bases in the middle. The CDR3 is CASGLDRFWSPLHF. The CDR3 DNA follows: TGTGCCAGCGGACTTGACAGGTTTTGGTCACCCCTCCACTTT.

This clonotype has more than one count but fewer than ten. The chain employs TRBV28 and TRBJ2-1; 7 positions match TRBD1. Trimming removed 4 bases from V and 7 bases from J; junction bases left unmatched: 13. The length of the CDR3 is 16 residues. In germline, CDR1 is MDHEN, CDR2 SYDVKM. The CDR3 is CASSSTGAPKENEQFF. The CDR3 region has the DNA TGTGCCAGCAGTTCCACAGGGGCACCTAAGGAGAATGAGCAGTTCTTC.

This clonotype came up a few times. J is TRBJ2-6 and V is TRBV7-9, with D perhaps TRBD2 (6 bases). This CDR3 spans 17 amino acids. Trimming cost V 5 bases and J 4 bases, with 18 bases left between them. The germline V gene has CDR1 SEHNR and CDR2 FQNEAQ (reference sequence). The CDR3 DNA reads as TGTGCCAGCAGCCCAAATACGGGGAGGCCCGGGGCCAACGTCCTGACTTTC. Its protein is CASSPNTGRPGANVLTF.

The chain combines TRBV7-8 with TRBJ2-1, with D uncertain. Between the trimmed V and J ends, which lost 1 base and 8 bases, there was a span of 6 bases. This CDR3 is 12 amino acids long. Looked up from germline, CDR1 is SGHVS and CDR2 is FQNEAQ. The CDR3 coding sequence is TGTGCCAGCAGCTTAGGGGTTCATGAGCAGTTCTTC. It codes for CASSLGVHEQFF.

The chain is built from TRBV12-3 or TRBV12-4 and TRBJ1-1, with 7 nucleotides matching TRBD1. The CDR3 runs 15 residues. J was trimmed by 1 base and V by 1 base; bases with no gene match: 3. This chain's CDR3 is CASSLEGTANTEAFF. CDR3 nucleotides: TGTGCCAGCAGTTTAGAAGGGACAGCGAACACTGAAGCTTTCTTT.

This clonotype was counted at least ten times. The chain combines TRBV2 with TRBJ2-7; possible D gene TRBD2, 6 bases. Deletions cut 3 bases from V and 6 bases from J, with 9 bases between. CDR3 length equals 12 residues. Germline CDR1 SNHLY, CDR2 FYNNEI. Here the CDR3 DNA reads TGTGCCAGCAGTGAGAGCGGGCCCGAGCAGTACTTC. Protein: CASSESGPEQYF. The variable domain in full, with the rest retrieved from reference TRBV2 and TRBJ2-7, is EPEVTQTPSHQVTQMGQEVILRCVPISNHLYFYWYRQILGQKVEFLVSFYNNEISEKSEIFDDQFSVERPDGSNFTLKIRSTKLEDSAMYFCASSESGPEQYFGPGTRLTVT.

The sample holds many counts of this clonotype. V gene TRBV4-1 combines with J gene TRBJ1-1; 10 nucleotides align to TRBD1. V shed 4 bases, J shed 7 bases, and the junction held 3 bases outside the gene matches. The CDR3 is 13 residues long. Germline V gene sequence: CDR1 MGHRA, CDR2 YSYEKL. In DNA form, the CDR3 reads TGCGCCAGCAGCCGGACAGGGGGGGGTGAAGCTTTCTTT. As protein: CASSRTGGGEAFF.

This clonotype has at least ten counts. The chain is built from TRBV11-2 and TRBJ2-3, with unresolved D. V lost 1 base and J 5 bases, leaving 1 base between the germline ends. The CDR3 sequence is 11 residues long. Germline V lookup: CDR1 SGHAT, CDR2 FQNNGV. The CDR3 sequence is CASSLVDTQYF. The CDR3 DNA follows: TGTGCCAGCAGCTTAGTAGATACGCAGTATTTT.